The entry below gives a single T cell receptor (beta chain) sequence along with its context. The target antigen is unknown. This sample was taken from a study of T cell repertoires in cytomegalovirus infection. Across the study: Recently identified HLA-C-restricted CMV epitopes were among the peptides used. Public TCR beta signature analysis indicated the presence of both CMV infection and matching HLA type. General study findings and limits: Carriage of CMV together with the relevant HLA was identifiable through cumulative public TCR beta family frequency.

A single record per CDR3 protein comes from TCRdb applying MiXCR to the reads. Here the sample spans approximately 83,000 distinct CDR3 sequences, about 24% being singletons. Germline V gene sequence: CDR1 LNHDA, CDR2 SQIVND (reference sequence). This CDR3 has 13 amino acids. Trimming stripped 5 bases from V and 5 bases from J, with 12 bases between. Sequenced material: CD8+ T cells from cultured PBMCs, taken from culture after CMV antigen stimulation. This sequence joins TRBV19 and TRBJ1-2; the D is unclear. The sequence was obtained from a human donor in good health (CMV status not recorded). Some clones in this sample may be carry-over from other donors' samples. CDR3 sequence: CASSSPGRYGYTF. CDR3 coding DNA: TGTGCCAGTAGTTCCCCTGGAAGGTATGGCTACACCTTC.